The present T cell receptor beta chain was sequenced within a study of cytomegalovirus exposure and HLA in healthy donors. Repertoires were generated with immunoSEQ multiplex PCR, while TCRdb's copy carries only in-frame clones and drops some. This sample yields about 110,000 clones, of which around nine tenths are seen a single time; approximately 2.3% belongs to the top ten. Trimming took off 0 bases at V and 8 bases at J, with 4 bases between the two ends. CDR3 size: 12 residues. Germline CDR1 and CDR2: LNHNV and YYDKDF (reference sequence). The receptor comes from a woman aged 18-30 years in good health and CMV-seronegative. The chain couples TRBV15 to TRBJ1-4, with D unclear. The sequenced sample consisted of PBMCs. CDR3 nucleotides: TGTGCCACCAGCAGAGATAGCGAAAAACTGTTTTTT. Translated, it gives CATSRDSEKLFF.